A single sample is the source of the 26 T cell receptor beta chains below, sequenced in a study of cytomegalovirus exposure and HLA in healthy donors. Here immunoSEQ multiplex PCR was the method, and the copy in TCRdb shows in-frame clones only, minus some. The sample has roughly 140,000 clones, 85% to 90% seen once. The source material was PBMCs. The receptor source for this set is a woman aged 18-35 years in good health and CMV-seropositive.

This CDR3 is CASSLAGSAYEQYF. Written as DNA, the CDR3 is TGTGCCAGCAGTCTAGCGGGATCGGCCTACGAGCAGTACTTC. V gene TRBV28 combines with J gene TRBJ2-7; 9 bases match TRBD2. Germline CDR1 and CDR2: MDHEN and SYDVKM. This CDR3 contains 14 residues. With V trimmed by 5 bases and J by 2 bases, 4 bases remained unmatched.

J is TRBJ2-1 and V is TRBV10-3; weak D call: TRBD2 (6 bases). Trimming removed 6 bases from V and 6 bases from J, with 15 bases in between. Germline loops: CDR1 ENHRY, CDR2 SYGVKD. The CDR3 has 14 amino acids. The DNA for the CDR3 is TGTGCCATCAGAGGAACGGGAGACGGCAATGAGCAGTTCTTC. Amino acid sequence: CAIRGTGDGNEQFF.

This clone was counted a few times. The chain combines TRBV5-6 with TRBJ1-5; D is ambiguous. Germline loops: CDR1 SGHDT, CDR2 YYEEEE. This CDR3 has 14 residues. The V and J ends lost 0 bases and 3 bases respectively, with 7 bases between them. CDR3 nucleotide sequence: TGTGCCAGCAGCTTGGGACTGACCAATCAGCCCCAGCATTTT. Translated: CASSLGLTNQPQHF.

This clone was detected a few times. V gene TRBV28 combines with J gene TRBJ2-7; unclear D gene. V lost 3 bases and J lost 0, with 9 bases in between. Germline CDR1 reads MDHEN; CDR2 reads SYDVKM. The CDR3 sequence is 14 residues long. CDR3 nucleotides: TGTGCCAGCAGTTTTGGTGGCAGCTCCTACGAGCAGTACTTC. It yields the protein CASSFGGSSYEQYF.

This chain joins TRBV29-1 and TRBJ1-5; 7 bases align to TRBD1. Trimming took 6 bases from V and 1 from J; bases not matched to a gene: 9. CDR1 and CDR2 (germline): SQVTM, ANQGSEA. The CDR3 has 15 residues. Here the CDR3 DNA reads TGCAGCGTGGGGGGTGGCAGGGGGAGCAATCAGCCCCAGCATTTT. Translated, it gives CSVGGGRGSNQPQHF.

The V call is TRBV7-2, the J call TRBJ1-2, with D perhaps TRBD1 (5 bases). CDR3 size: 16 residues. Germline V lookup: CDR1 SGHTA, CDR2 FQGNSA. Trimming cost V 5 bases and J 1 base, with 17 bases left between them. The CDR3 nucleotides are TGTGCCAGCAGCCCGCCAGGCAGGGAGGTTAACTATGGCTACACCTTC. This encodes CASSPPGREVNYGYTF.

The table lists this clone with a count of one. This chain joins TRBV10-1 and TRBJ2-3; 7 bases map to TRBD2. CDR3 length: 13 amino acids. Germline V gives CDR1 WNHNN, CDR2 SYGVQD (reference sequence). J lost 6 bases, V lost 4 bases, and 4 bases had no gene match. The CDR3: CASSVLREDTQYF. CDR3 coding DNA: TGCGCCAGCAGTGTCTTGCGGGAGGATACGCAGTATTTT.

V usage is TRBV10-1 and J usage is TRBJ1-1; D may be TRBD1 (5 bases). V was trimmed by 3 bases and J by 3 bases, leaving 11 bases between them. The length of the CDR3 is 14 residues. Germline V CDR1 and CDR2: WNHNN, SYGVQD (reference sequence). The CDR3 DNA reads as TGCGCCAGCAGTGATCAGGGTACGGACACTGAAGCTTTCTTT. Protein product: CASSDQGTDTEAFF.

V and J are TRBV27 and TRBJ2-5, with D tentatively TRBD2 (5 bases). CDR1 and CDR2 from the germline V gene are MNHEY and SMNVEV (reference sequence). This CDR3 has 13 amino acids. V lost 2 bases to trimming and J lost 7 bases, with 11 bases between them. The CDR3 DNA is TGTGCCAGCAGTTTAGCGGGTCCGGGGACCCAGTACTTC. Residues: CASSLAGPGTQYF.

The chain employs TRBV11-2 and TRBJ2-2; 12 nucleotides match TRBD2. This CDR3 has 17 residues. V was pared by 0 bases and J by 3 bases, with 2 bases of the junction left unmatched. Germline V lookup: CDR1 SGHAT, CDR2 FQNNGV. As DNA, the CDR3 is TGTGCCAGCAGCTTAGACCTAGCGGGAGGGCACACCGGGGAGCTGTTTTTT. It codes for CASSLDLAGGHTGELFF.

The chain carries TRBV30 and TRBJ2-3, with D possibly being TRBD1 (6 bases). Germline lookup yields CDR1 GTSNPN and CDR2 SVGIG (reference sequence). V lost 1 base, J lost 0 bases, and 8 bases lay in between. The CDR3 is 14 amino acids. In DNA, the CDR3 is TGTGCCTGGAGTGCAGGACAGAGCACAGATACGCAGTATTTT. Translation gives CAWSAGQSTDTQYF.

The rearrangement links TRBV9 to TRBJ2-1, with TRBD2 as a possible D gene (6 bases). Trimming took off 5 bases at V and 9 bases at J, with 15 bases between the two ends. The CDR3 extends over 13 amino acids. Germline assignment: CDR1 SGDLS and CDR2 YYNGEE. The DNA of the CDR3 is TGTGCCAGCAGTGCTAGCGTTGTAGCTGAGCAGTTCTTC. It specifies CASSASVVAEQFF. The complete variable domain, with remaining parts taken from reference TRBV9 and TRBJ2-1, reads DSGVTQTPKHLITATGQRVTLRCSPRSGDLSVYWYQQSLDQGLQFLIQYYNGEERAKGNILERFSAQQFPDLHSELNLSSLELGDSALYFCASSASVVAEQFFGPGTRLTVL.

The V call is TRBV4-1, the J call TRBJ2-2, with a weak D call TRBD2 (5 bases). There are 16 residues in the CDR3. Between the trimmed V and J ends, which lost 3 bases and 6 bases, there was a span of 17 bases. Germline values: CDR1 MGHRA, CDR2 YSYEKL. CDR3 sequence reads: CASSQDSIFFAGELFF. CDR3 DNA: TGCGCCAGCAGCCAGGACTCGATCTTTTTCGCCGGGGAGCTGTTTTTT.

DNA of the CDR3: TGTGCCAGCAGCTCGACAGCGGATACGCAGTATTTT. This translates into CASSSTADTQYF. The V call is TRBV11-3, the J call TRBJ2-3, with D tentatively TRBD1 (5 bases). The CDR3 is 12 amino acids. Trimming pared 4 bases from V and 6 bases from J, leaving 8 bases between. Per germline, CDR1 SGHNT and CDR2 YENEEA.

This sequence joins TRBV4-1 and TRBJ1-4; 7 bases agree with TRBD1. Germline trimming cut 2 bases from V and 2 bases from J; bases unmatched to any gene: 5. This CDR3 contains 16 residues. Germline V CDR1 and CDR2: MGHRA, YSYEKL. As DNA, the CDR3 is TGCGCCAGCAGCCAATTGATCAGGGGGACTAATGAAAAACTGTTTTTT. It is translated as CASSQLIRGTNEKLFF.

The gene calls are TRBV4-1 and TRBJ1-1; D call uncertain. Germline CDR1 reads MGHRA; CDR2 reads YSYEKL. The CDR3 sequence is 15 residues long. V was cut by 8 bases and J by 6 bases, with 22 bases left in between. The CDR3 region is CASAITWEGRPEAFF. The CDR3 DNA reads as TGCGCCAGCGCTATCACGTGGGAGGGCAGGCCTGAAGCTTTCTTT.

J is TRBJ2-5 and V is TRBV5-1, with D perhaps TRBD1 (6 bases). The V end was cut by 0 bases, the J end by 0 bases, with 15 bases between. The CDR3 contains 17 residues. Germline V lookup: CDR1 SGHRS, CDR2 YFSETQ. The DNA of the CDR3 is TGCGCCAGCAGCTTGGTGGGGACATCCCCGTACCAAGAGACCCAGTACTTC. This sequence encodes CASSLVGTSPYQETQYF.

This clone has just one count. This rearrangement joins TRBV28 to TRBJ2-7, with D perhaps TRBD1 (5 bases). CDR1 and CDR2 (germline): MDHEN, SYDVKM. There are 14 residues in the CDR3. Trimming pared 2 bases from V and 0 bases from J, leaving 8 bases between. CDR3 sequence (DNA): TGTGCCAGCAGTTTACCAGGGCTCTCCTACGAGCAGTACTTC. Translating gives CASSLPGLSYEQYF. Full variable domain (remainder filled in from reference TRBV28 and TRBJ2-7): DVKVTQSSRYLVKRTGEKVFLECVQDMDHENMFWYRQDPGLGLRLIYFSYDVKMKEKGDIPEGYSVSREKKERFSLILESASTNQTSMYLCASSLPGLSYEQYFGPGTRLTVT.

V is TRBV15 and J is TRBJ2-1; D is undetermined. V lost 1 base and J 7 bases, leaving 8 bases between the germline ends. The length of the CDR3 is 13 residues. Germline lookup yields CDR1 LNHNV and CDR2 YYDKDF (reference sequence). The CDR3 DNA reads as TGTGCCACCAGCAGAGCTCCCTTAAATGAGCAGTTCTTC. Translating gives CATSRAPLNEQFF. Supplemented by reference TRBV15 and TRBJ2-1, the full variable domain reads DAMVIQNPRYQVTQFGKPVTLSCSQTLNHNVMYWYQQKSSQAPKLLFHYYDKDFNNEADTPDNFQSRRPNTSFCFLDIRSPGLGDTAMYLCATSRAPLNEQFFGPGTRLTVL.

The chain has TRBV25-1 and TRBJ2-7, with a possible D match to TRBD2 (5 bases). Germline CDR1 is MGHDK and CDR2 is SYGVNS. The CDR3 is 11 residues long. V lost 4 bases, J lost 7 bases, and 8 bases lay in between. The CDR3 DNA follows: TGTGCCAGCAGTGCCTTAGCGGAGCAGTACTTC. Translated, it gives CASSALAEQYF.

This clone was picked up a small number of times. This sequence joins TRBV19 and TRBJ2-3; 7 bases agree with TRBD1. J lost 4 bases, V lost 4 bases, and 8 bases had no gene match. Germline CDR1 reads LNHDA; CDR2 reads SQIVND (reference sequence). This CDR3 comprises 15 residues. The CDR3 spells CASSSRTGGADTQYF. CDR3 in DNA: TGTGCCAGTAGTAGCCGGACAGGTGGCGCAGATACGCAGTATTTT.

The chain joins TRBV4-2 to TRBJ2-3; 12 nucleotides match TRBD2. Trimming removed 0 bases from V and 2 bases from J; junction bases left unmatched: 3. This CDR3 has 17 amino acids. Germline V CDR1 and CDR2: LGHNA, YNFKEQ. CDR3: CASSQDRTSGTTDTQYF. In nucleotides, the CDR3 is TGTGCCAGCAGCCAAGATAGGACTAGCGGGACCACAGATACGCAGTATTTT.

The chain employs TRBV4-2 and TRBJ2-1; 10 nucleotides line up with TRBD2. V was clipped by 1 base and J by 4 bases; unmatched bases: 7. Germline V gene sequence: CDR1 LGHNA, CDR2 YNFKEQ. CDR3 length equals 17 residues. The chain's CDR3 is CASSQGRGSGRYNEQFF. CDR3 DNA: TGTGCCAGCAGCCAAGGAAGGGGTAGCGGGAGGTACAATGAGCAGTTCTTC.

CDR3 in amino acids: CASSLGLPDEQYF. CDR3 bases: TGTGCCAGCAGCTTGGGACTACCCGACGAGCAGTACTTC. J is TRBJ2-7 and V is TRBV5-6; possibly TRBD2 for D (5 bases). From germline, CDR1 is SGHDT and CDR2 YYEEEE. V gave up 0 bases and J gave up 5 bases, with 9 bases separating them. The CDR3 is 13 residues long.

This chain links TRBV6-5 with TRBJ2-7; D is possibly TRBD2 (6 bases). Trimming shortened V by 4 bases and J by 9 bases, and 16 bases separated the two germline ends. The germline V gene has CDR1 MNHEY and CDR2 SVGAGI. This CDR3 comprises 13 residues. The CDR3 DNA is TGTGCCAGCAGTTCCGGGAGTCTCGTTGGGCAGTACTTC. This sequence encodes CASSSGSLVGQYF.

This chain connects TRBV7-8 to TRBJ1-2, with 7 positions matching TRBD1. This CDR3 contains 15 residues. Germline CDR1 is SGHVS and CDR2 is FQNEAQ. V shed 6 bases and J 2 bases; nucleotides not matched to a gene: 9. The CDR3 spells CASREGWTGNYGYTF. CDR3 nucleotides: TGTGCCAGCAGGGAGGGATGGACAGGAAACTATGGCTACACCTTC.